The 30 T cell receptor beta chains presented below share a single source sample, sequenced in a study of T cell responses to AZD1222 COVID-19 vaccine. Only in-frame clones appear in the TCRdb table, and some are missing; sequencing was by immunoSEQ multiplex PCR. The sample records about 180,000 clones, just over 90% being singletons. Sample: peripheral blood, taken on day 0 of AZD1222 vaccination. Receptors were obtained from an adult in good health.

This chain connects TRBV28 to TRBJ1-2; D gene uncertain. V gave up 6 bases and J gave up 3 bases, with 17 bases separating them. There are 15 residues in the CDR3. The germline CDR1 and CDR2 sequences are MDHEN and SYDVKM. In DNA form, the CDR3 reads TGTGCCAGCAGGGGCACAGCCCCGACACACTATGGCTACACCTTC. Its translation is CASRGTAPTHYGYTF.

This chain connects TRBV6-1 to TRBJ1-1; D is perhaps TRBD1 (5 bases). This CDR3 comprises 14 residues. Germline V gene lookup returns CDR1 MNHNS and CDR2 SASEGT. V lost 3 bases to trimming and J lost 10 bases, with 18 bases between them. The CDR3, as DNA: TGTGCCAGCAGTGAGACTGGGACCGCTGAAGGAGCTTTCTTT. Translating gives CASSETGTAEGAFF.

The chain links TRBV18 to TRBJ2-7, with D possibly TRBD1 on 6 matching bases. The CDR3 has 14 residues. V was pared by 2 bases and J by 6 bases, with 14 bases between. CDR1 is KGHSH and CDR2 is LQKENI in the germline V gene. The CDR3 DNA follows: TGTGCCAGCTCACCATTGGGGGCCTCGGGCGAGCAGTACTTC. Translating gives CASSPLGASGEQYF.

The chain links TRBV2 to TRBJ2-7; D might be TRBD2 (7 bases). Germline V gene data show CDR1 as SNHLY and CDR2 as FYNNEI. Trimming took off 7 bases at V and 3 bases at J, with 19 bases between the two ends. CDR3 size: 15 residues. The CDR3 DNA reads TGTGCCAGCAAAGAGGGGGGGCAGCCTAGCTACGAGCAGTACTTC. Amino acid sequence: CASKEGGQPSYEQYF.

On this clone: A read error may account for a junction end that differs from germline. The chain is built from TRBV7-7 and TRBJ1-1; D not resolved. The CDR3 covers 13 residues. Germline V lookup: CDR1 SSHAT, CDR2 FNYEAQ (reference sequence). The CDR3 spells CASSLEANAEAFF. The DNA for the CDR3 is TGTGCTAGCAGCTTAGAGGCAAATGCTGAAGCTTTCTTT.

The gene calls are TRBV6-5 and TRBJ1-5; tentatively, D is TRBD1 (6 bases). V lost 6 bases to trimming and J lost 2 bases, with 14 bases between them. Germline V lookup: CDR1 MNHEY, CDR2 SVGAGI. This CDR3 is built from 15 residues. In DNA, the CDR3 is TGTGCCAGCAGATTGGGGGCAGGGGGCAATCAGCCCCAGCATTTT. It encodes CASRLGAGGNQPQHF.

The chain joins TRBV6-5 to TRBJ2-2; perhaps TRBD1 as D (5 bases). V shed 6 bases and J shed 4 bases, with 12 bases lying between them. The CDR3 consists of 14 residues. Germline V gene sequence: CDR1 MNHEY, CDR2 SVGAGI. The CDR3 DNA is TGTGCCAGCAGGGACACCGCGCCCACCGGGGAGCTGTTTTTT. Translation: CASRDTAPTGELFF.

The chain links TRBV24-1 to TRBJ1-2, with D uncertain. The CDR3 sequence is 13 residues long. The V and J ends lost 4 bases and 4 bases respectively, with 9 bases between them. Germline V gene lookup returns CDR1 KGHDR and CDR2 SFDVKD. The CDR3 protein is CATSEAGFYGYTF. The CDR3 DNA reads TGTGCCACCAGTGAGGCCGGGTTCTATGGCTACACCTTC.

This clone came up once. This rearrangement joins TRBV11-3 to TRBJ1-6; D remains ambiguous. Germline V gene sequence: CDR1 SGHNT, CDR2 YENEEA. This CDR3 spans 15 amino acids. Trimming shortened V by 3 bases and J by 2 bases, and 8 bases separated the two germline ends. CDR3 region: CASSFQVTYNSPLHF. For the CDR3, the DNA is TGTGCCAGCAGCTTTCAGGTAACCTATAATTCACCCCTCCACTTT.

This clone was detected many times. The chain employs TRBV2 and TRBJ2-2; D unresolved. The germline CDR1 and CDR2 sequences are SNHLY and FYNNEI. The V and J ends lost 6 bases and 1 base respectively, with 12 bases between them. The CDR3 covers 15 residues. The CDR3 sequence: CASSDIGRNTGELFF. In DNA, the CDR3 is TGTGCCAGCAGCGATATAGGCCGGAACACCGGGGAGCTGTTTTTT.

The chain carries TRBV12-3 or TRBV12-4 and TRBJ1-2; TRBD1 is a possible D gene (6 bases). CDR3 length: 13 amino acids. The V end lost 6 bases, the J end lost 4 bases, and 12 bases lay between the germline ends. In DNA, the CDR3 is TGTGCCAGCAGAACGGACAGTACCTATGGCTACACCTTC. Its protein is CASRTDSTYGYTF.

The CDR3 DNA is TGTGCCAGCAGTGACAGGCGCACTAAAGAGACCCAGTACTTC. Translation gives CASSDRRTKETQYF. The chain combines TRBV2 with TRBJ2-5; D not certain. Germline values: CDR1 SNHLY, CDR2 FYNNEI. Trimming left V 3 bases short and J 3 bases short, with 11 bases between. The CDR3 is 14 residues long.

The rearrangement joins TRBV19 to TRBJ1-5; D not resolved. Trimming took off 3 bases at V and 3 bases at J, with 6 bases between the two ends. CDR1 LNHDA and CDR2 SQIVND come from the germline V gene (reference sequence). CDR3 length: 13 residues. As DNA, the CDR3 is TGTGCCAGTAGTATTAGCCTCAATCAGCCCCAGCATTTT. Translation gives CASSISLNQPQHF.

The genes are TRBV10-3 and TRBJ1-5, with TRBD1 as a possible D gene (5 bases). CDR1 and CDR2 (germline): ENHRY, SYGVKD. The CDR3 is made up of 15 amino acids. V lost 5 bases, J lost 0 bases, and 11 bases lay in between. The CDR3 DNA follows: TGTGCCATCAGTAGAGGGGCCGATAGCAATCAGCCCCAGCATTTT. Translating gives CAISRGADSNQPQHF.

The chain links TRBV28 to TRBJ2-7; no definite D call. V was shortened by 3 bases and J by 2 bases, with 5 bases between the two germline ends. The CDR3 runs 12 residues. CDR1 MDHEN and CDR2 SYDVKM come from the germline V gene. The CDR3 DNA reads as TGTGCCAGCAGTTTTGAGGCCTACGAGCAGTACTTC. Translation gives CASSFEAYEQYF.

The V gene is TRBV9, the J gene TRBJ1-6; 8 bases align to TRBD1. V was pared by 3 bases and J by 7 bases, with 6 bases of the junction left unmatched. The CDR3 covers 15 residues. Looked up from germline, CDR1 is SGDLS and CDR2 is YYNGEE. The CDR3 sequence is CASSAGTGRNSPLHF. Written as DNA, the CDR3 is TGTGCCAGCAGCGCCGGGACAGGCAGAAATTCACCCCTCCACTTT.

This clone was seen only once. The chain recombines TRBV6-5 with TRBJ2-7, with D perhaps being TRBD1 or TRBD2 (5 bases each). The CDR3 spans 13 residues. Germline V gene data show CDR1 as MNHEY and CDR2 as SVGAGI. Trimming left V 6 bases short and J 7 bases short, with 16 bases between. The CDR3 coding sequence is TGTGCCAGCAGAACTTCAGGGACCCCGGAGCAGTACTTC. The encoded protein is CASRTSGTPEQYF.

The chain carries TRBV4-2 and TRBJ2-7; 11 nucleotides match TRBD2. The germline V gene has CDR1 LGHNA and CDR2 YNFKEQ. The V segment lost 0 bases and the J segment 4 bases; nucleotides outside the gene matches: 11. The CDR3 length is 18 residues. The CDR3 coding sequence is TGTGCCAGCAGCCAAGATAGAGGGCTAGCGGGGGGCCAATACGAGCAGTACTTC. It specifies CASSQDRGLAGGQYEQYF.

The chain recombines TRBV5-4 with TRBJ2-5; D gene ambiguous. This CDR3 contains 13 residues. Germline V gene sequence: CDR1 SGHNT, CDR2 YYREEE (reference sequence). The V end was cut by 3 bases, the J end by 0 bases, with 6 bases between. In DNA form, the CDR3 reads TGTGCCAGCAGCTCCATAGACCAAGAGACCCAGTACTTC. It encodes CASSSIDQETQYF.

The DNA of the CDR3 is TGTGCCAGTAGTGCGCGCGCTAGCGGGGGAAGTCGGGGATCGAGGGCCGGGGAGCTGTTTTTT. Translation gives CASSARASGGSRGSRAGELFF. V is TRBV19 and J is TRBJ2-2, with 10 bases lining up with TRBD2. CDR1 and CDR2 from the germline V gene are LNHDA and SQIVND (reference sequence). CDR3 length: 21 amino acids. The V segment lost 5 bases and the J segment 6 bases; nucleotides outside the gene matches: 24.

The chain joins TRBV19 to TRBJ2-1; TRBD2 is a possible D gene (6 bases). V was clipped by 6 bases and J by 8 bases, with 14 bases between them. The germline CDR1 and CDR2 sequences are LNHDA and SQIVND (reference sequence). CDR3 length equals 13 residues. The CDR3: CASSWDSGDEQFF. Written as DNA, the CDR3 is TGTGCCAGTAGCTGGGACTCCGGTGATGAGCAGTTCTTC.

The chain combines TRBV10-3 with TRBJ2-7; a weak D match, TRBD2 (6 bases). This CDR3 has 14 residues. Germline loops: CDR1 ENHRY, CDR2 SYGVKD. Trimming stripped 2 bases from V and 7 bases from J, with 15 bases between. The DNA of the CDR3 is TGTGCCATCAGTGAGCCGGGGGAGAAAAGGGAGCAGTACTTC. Its protein is CAISEPGEKREQYF.

V is TRBV7-2 and J is TRBJ1-2; maybe TRBD1 (6 bases). Germline V CDR1 and CDR2: SGHTA, FQGNSA. V lost 0 bases to trimming and J lost 8 bases, with 13 bases between them. This CDR3 comprises 14 residues. This chain's CDR3 is CASSLAAQGRGYTF. Here the CDR3 DNA reads TGTGCCAGCAGCTTAGCCGCACAGGGACGCGGCTACACCTTC.

The chain couples TRBV13 to TRBJ2-1; 9 positions match TRBD1. Looked up from germline, CDR1 is PRHDT and CDR2 is FYEKMQ (reference sequence). CDR3 length equals 15 residues. Losses at the gene ends were 4 bases for V and 5 bases for J; bases not matched to a gene: 6. The CDR3 here is CASSSRDRGNNEQFF. In DNA form, the CDR3 reads TGTGCCAGCAGCTCCCGTGACAGGGGGAACAATGAGCAGTTCTTC.

The chain is built from TRBV9 and TRBJ1-2; D perhaps matches TRBD1 (5 bases). The CDR3 runs to 13 residues. Germline loops: CDR1 SGDLS, CDR2 YYNGEE. The germline V and J ends were trimmed by 4 bases and 3 bases, with 10 bases remaining between them. CDR3 sequence: CASSTQGHYGYTF. In DNA, the CDR3 is TGTGCCAGCAGCACTCAGGGACACTATGGCTACACCTTC.

The chain combines TRBV7-2 with TRBJ2-2; no firm D call. The V gene lost 1 base and the J gene lost 4 bases, with 1 base spanning the gap. Germline V gene lookup returns CDR1 SGHTA and CDR2 FQGNSA. CDR3 length: 12 amino acids. CDR3 in DNA: TGTGCCAGCAGCTTAGTCACCGGGGAGCTGTTTTTT. Translating gives CASSLVTGELFF.

This clone appeared a single time. This rearrangement joins TRBV29-1 to TRBJ1-2; D possibly corresponds to TRBD1 (5 bases). The CDR3 runs to 12 residues. Germline CDR1 and CDR2: SQVTM and ANQGSEA. V gave up 6 bases and J gave up 1 base, with 9 bases separating them. The CDR3 reads CSVQDNNYGYTF. CDR3 bases: TGCAGCGTACAGGACAATAACTATGGCTACACCTTC.

The chain has TRBV2 and TRBJ2-5; D perhaps matches TRBD2 (7 bases). This CDR3 spans 13 amino acids. Germline V gene data show CDR1 as SNHLY and CDR2 as FYNNEI. V dropped 7 bases and J dropped 1 base, with 10 bases sitting between them. In nucleotides, the CDR3 is TGTGCCAGCAAAGGGGGGGCCCAAGAGACCCAGTACTTC. Translation gives CASKGGAQETQYF.

J is TRBJ2-5 and V is TRBV28; D gene unclear. The V end lost 6 bases, the J end lost 8 bases, and 13 bases lay between the germline ends. CDR1 and CDR2 from the germline V gene are MDHEN and SYDVKM. The CDR3 has 12 amino acids. CDR3 loop: CASSPGPGTQYF. The CDR3, as DNA: TGTGCCAGCAGCCCCGGCCCCGGCACCCAGTACTTC.

This chain links TRBV6-1 with TRBJ1-5; 9 bases fit TRBD1. Germline V lookup: CDR1 MNHNS, CDR2 SASEGT. The CDR3 spans 17 residues. Trimming removed 1 base from V and 2 bases from J; junction bases left unmatched: 6. The DNA of the CDR3 is TGTGCCAGCAGTGAAGATAATAGGGACAGGGGCAATCAGCCCCAGCATTTT. Its protein is CASSEDNRDRGNQPQHF.